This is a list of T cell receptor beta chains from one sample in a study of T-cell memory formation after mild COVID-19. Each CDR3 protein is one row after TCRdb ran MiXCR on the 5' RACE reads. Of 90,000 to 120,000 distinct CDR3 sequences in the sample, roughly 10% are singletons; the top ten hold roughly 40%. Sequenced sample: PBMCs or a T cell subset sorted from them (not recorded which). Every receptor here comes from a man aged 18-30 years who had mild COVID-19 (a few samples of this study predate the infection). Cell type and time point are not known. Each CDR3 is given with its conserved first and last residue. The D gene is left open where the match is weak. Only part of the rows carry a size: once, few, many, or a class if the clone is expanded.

TGTGCCAGCAGCGTGGATACTGCCTACAATGAGCAGTTCTTC | CASSVDTAYNEQFF | 14 | TRBV7-2 | NA | TRBJ2-1 | NA
TGTGCCAGCAGCTTATTTGGTAGGCTCTACTACAATGAGCAGTTCTTC | CASSLFGRLYYNEQFF | 16 | TRBV7-2 | NA | TRBJ2-1 | NA
TGTGCCAGCAGCTTAGACCCCACAGGGGGCGCGAACACCGGGGAGCTGTTTTTT | CASSLDPTGGANTGELFF | 18 | TRBV7-6 | NA | TRBJ2-2 | TRBD1
TGTGCCACCAGCAGAGTGGGAAATAGCAATCAGCCCCAGCATTTT | CATSRVGNSNQPQHF | 15 | TRBV15 | few | TRBJ1-5 | NA
TGCGCCAGCAGCTCCGACAGGGGGACGATGGAGGCTACTGAAGCTTTCTTT | CASSSDRGTMEATEAFF | 17 | TRBV5-1 | few | TRBJ1-1 | TRBD1
TGTGCCATCACTACAGGGGCCGAGTACTTC | CAITTGAEYF | 10 | TRBV7-9 | few | TRBJ2-5 | TRBD1
TGTGCCAGCAGCTTAGCAGCGGGACAGGGGTTAGATACGCAGTATTTT | CASSLAAGQGLDTQYF | 16 | TRBV7-8 | NA | TRBJ2-3 | TRBD1
TGCAGTGCGGCCCTAGGGACTAGCGGGGAGCCGTACAATGAGCAGTTCTTC | CSAALGTSGEPYNEQFF | 17 | TRBV20-1 | NA | TRBJ2-1 | TRBD2
TGTGCCAGCAGTCCCACACCGGGACTGACGTACAATGAGCAGTTCTTC | CASSPTPGLTYNEQFF | 16 | TRBV7-3 | many | TRBJ2-1 | NA
TGTGCCAGCAGTCGGAAGTCGCGGGAGCAGTTCTTC | CASSRKSREQFF | 12 | TRBV7-2 | few | TRBJ2-1 | NA
TGCGCCAGCAGCTCAAGTGGGGGTATGGATACGCAGTATTTT | CASSSSGGMDTQYF | 14 | TRBV5-1 | NA | TRBJ2-3 | NA
TGCAGCGTGACCCCTGCGAGCGGGGAGCTGTTTTTT | CSVTPASGELFF | 12 | TRBV29-1 | few | TRBJ2-2 | NA
TGTGCCAGCAGTTACTCGTTAGCGGGTTTCTATGGCTACACCTTC | CASSYSLAGFYGYTF | 15 | TRBV6-5 | NA | TRBJ1-2 | NA
TGTGCCAGCAGTGAACCAGGACTTCCCCCCGGGGAGCTGTTTTTT | CASSEPGLPPGELFF | 15 | TRBV2 | few | TRBJ2-2 | NA
TGTGCCAGCAGTTGGGGGGAGCGGATAGATACGCAGTTTTTT | CASSWGERIDTQFF | 14 | TRBV12-3/TRBV12-4 | few | TRBJ2-3 | NA
TGCGCCAGCACCCCGGGGGCCTACAATGAGCAGTTCTTC | CASTPGAYNEQFF | 13 | TRBV4-1 | many | TRBJ2-1 | NA
TGCAGTGTGCTGGGGCGGGGGCCTGAATACGAGCAGTACTTC | CSVLGRGPEYEQYF | 14 | TRBV20-1 | many | TRBJ2-7 | NA
TGTGCCAGCGCGTATGACGAACAGGATAACACTGAAGCTTTCTTT | CASAYDEQDNTEAFF | 15 | TRBV12-3/TRBV12-4 | few | TRBJ1-1 | NA
TGTGCCAGCAGCCAAGAGAGCCCGGGTAGCACAGATACGCAGTATTTT | CASSQESPGSTDTQYF | 16 | TRBV4-2 | few | TRBJ2-3 | NA
TGCGCCAGCAGCGTGTCCGGGACAGGGTCCACTGAAGCTTTCTTT | CASSVSGTGSTEAFF | 15 | TRBV5-1 | NA | TRBJ1-1 | TRBD1
TGTGCCAGCAGAGCTTCCGGGACAGACTTCTATGGCTACACCTTC | CASRASGTDFYGYTF | 15 | TRBV14 | NA | TRBJ1-2 | TRBD1
TGCGCCAGCAGCCAAGAGTGGACAGTCACCGGGGAGCTGTTTTTT | CASSQEWTVTGELFF | 15 | TRBV4-3 | few | TRBJ2-2 | NA
TGTGCCAGCAGCGGGGTAGGAACAGATACGCAGTATTTT | CASSGVGTDTQYF | 13 | TRBV7-9 | NA | TRBJ2-3 | NA
TGCGCCAGCAGCCAAGATTGGACAGGGGACACTGAAGCTTTCTTT | CASSQDWTGDTEAFF | 15 | TRBV4-3 | many | TRBJ1-1 | TRBD1
TGTGCCAGCAGCCCTAAGGGGGGGGCCCTCACCGGGGAGCTGTTTTTT | CASSPKGGALTGELFF | 16 | TRBV4-2 | NA | TRBJ2-2 | NA
TGTGCCAGCAGTAGGGACAGGGGGATCTATGGCTACACCTTC | CASSRDRGIYGYTF | 14 | TRBV6-2/TRBV6-3 | few | TRBJ1-2 | TRBD1
TGCGCCAGCAGTGAATGGGGGTACGGAAACACCATATATTTT | CASSEWGYGNTIYF | 14 | TRBV10-2 | NA | TRBJ1-3 | NA
TGTGCCAGCAGTTACGAACAGGGTATCTACGAGCAGTACTTC | CASSYEQGIYEQYF | 14 | TRBV6-5 | once | TRBJ2-7 | NA
TGTGCCAGCAGCTTAGAGGACACCTACGAGCAGTACTTC | CASSLEDTYEQYF | 13 | TRBV7-9 | few | TRBJ2-7 | NA
TGCGCCAGCAGCTTGCCGGGGAACACAGATACGCAGTATTTT | CASSLPGNTDTQYF | 14 | TRBV5-1 | many | TRBJ2-3 | NA
TGCGCCAGCAGCCAAGTTTGGCAGGGGGCCTACGAGCAGTACTTC | CASSQVWQGAYEQYF | 15 | TRBV4-3 | few | TRBJ2-7 | TRBD1
TGTGCCAGCAGAGACGACGGGGCGCCGGAGACCCAGTACTTC | CASRDDGAPETQYF | 14 | TRBV6-6 | NA | TRBJ2-5 | NA
TGTGCCAGCAGTGGAGGGGGCGCCTATAGCAATCAGCCCCAGCATTTT | CASSGGGAYSNQPQHF | 16 | TRBV2 | few | TRBJ1-5 | TRBD1
TGTGCCAGCAGTTTGGACAGGAACACAGATACGCAGTATTTT | CASSLDRNTDTQYF | 14 | TRBV9 | many | TRBJ2-3 | TRBD1
TGTGCCAGTAGCCAGGACAATGAGCAGTTCTTC | CASSQDNEQFF | 11 | TRBV19 | few | TRBJ2-1 | NA
TGTGCCAGCAGCTTGGAGGCTGCTGGGGAGACCCAGTACTTC | CASSLEAAGETQYF | 14 | TRBV5-4 | NA | TRBJ2-5 | NA